Detailed here is one T cell receptor (beta chain). The data were produced by immunoSEQ multiplex PCR, yet TCRdb's version contains in-frame clones alone and is incomplete. Of about 46,000 clones listed, more than 65% are singletons. Deletions cut 4 bases from V and 8 bases from J, with 16 bases between. CDR3 length: 14 amino acids. Germline CDR1 and CDR2: SGDLS and YYNGEE. These data are taken from a study of OX40 agonist ivuxolimab in advanced cancers. The rearrangement joins TRBV9 to TRBJ1-3; D is undetermined. The receptor was derived from an adult with an advanced solid tumor such as melanoma, head and neck, liver or kidney cancer. The sample was CD4+ or CD8+ T cells sorted from blood, taken in a trial of the OX40 agonist ivuxolimab. The CDR3 DNA reads as TGTGCCAGCAGCCACCTCTCGAGAGAGGACACCATATATTTT. Translation gives CASSHLSREDTIYF. Using reference TRBV9 and TRBJ1-3 for the parts outside the CDR3, the full variable domain is DSGVTQTPKHLITATGQRVTLRCSPRSGDLSVYWYQQSLDQGLQFLIQYYNGEERAKGNILERFSAQQFPDLHSELNLSSLELGDSALYFCASSHLSREDTIYFGEGSWLTVV.